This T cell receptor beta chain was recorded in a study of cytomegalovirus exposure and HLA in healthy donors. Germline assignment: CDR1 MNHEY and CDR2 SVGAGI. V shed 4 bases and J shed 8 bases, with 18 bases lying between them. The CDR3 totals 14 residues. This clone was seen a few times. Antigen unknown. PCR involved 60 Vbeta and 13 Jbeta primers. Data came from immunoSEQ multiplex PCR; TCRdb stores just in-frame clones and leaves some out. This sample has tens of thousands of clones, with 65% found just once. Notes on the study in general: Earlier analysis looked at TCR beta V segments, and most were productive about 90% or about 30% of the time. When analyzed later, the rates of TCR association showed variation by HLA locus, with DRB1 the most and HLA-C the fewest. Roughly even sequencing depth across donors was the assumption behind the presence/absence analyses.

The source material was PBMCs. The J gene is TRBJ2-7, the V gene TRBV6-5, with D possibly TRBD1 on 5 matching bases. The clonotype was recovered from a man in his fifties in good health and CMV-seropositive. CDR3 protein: CASSSSRASLQQYF. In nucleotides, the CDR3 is TGTGCCAGCAGTTCCTCCAGGGCATCCTTGCAGCAGTACTTC.